This is a list of T cell receptor beta chains from one sample in a study of blood T cell repertoires in COVID-19. The assay was immunoSEQ multiplex PCR, and TCRdb's table has in-frame clones only and misses some. The sample shows some 150,000 clones, more than 80% of them seen only once. The source material was peripheral blood. The receptor source for this set is a man aged 65 to 85 with acute or convalescent COVID-19. Both conserved end residues are part of each CDR3. Fields, in order: J gene, D gene, V gene, clone size, CDR3 protein, CDR3 DNA. A D gene is named only where the DNA matches it firmly. A clone size is listed for some rows: how often the clone was seen (once, few, many), or a class if it is expanded.

TRBJ2-5	-	TRBV7-6	-	CASSIITQGSAALQETQYF	TGTGCCAGCAGCATTATAACCCAAGGGAGCGCGGCTTTGCAAGAGACCCAGTACTTC
TRBJ2-3	-	TRBV7-3	-	CASNTPDRDTQYF	TGTGCCAGCAATACCCCCGACAGAGATACGCAGTATTTT
TRBJ2-3	TRBD2	TRBV7-9	-	CASSSPPSGRRVGTDTQYF	TGTGCCAGCAGCTCCCCTCCTAGCGGGAGGAGGGTGGGCACAGATACGCAGTATTTT
TRBJ1-4	-	TRBV6-5	-	CASVGGANEKLFF	TGTGCCAGCGTCGGGGGGGCTAATGAAAAACTGTTTTTT
TRBJ2-5	-	TRBV15	-	CATRRGVTSLQETQYF	TGTGCCACCAGACGAGGCGTCACGAGCCTGCAAGAGACCCAGTACTTC
TRBJ1-2	TRBD1	TRBV7-6	-	CASSLGPGQTEYGYTF	TGTGCCAGCAGCTTAGGCCCGGGACAGACAGAGTATGGCTACACCTTC
TRBJ2-1	TRBD2	TRBV5-1	-	CASRQAGTSGLEQFF	TGCGCCAGCAGGCAGGCCGGGACTAGCGGGCTCGAGCAGTTCTTC
TRBJ2-1	TRBD1	TRBV5-4	-	CASSSGQGAWNEQFF	TGTGCCAGCAGCTCGGGACAGGGGGCTTGGAATGAGCAGTTCTTC
TRBJ1-2	-	TRBV14	few	CASSPGGNYGYTF	TGTGCCAGCAGCCCGGGGGGTAACTATGGCTACACCTTC
TRBJ2-1	TRBD2	TRBV11-2	-	CASSLTSGDAGNEQFF	TGTGCCAGCAGCTTGACTAGCGGGGACGCTGGCAATGAGCAGTTCTTC
TRBJ2-1	TRBD2	TRBV28	-	CASSLTSGGAYNEQFF	TGTGCCAGCAGCCTGACTAGCGGGGGGGCCTACAATGAGCAGTTCTTC
TRBJ2-7	TRBD2	TRBV11-1	-	CASSLEGSGYYEQYF	TGTGCCAGCAGCTTAGAGGGTAGCGGGTACTACGAGCAGTACTTC
TRBJ2-3	-	TRBV19	-	CASSIDPGDSTDTQYF	TGTGCCAGTAGTATTGATCCGGGGGATAGCACAGATACGCAGTATTTT
TRBJ1-5	-	TRBV19	-	CASSKGGPSNQPQHF	TGTGCCAGTAGCAAGGGGGGGCCGAGCAATCAGCCCCAGCATTTT
TRBJ1-5	TRBD1	TRBV10-3	-	CAISESGQGPGGPQHF	TGTGCCATCAGTGAGTCGGGACAGGGGCCCGGTGGGCCCCAGCATTTT
TRBJ2-2	TRBD2	TRBV7-2	-	CASSRGLAGGYTGELFF	TGTGCCAGCAGCCGGGGACTAGCGGGGGGGTACACCGGGGAGCTGTTTTTT
TRBJ2-3	-	TRBV5-1	-	CASRSQGLRTDTQYF	TGCGCCAGCAGAAGTCAGGGGCTTCGGACAGATACGCAGTATTTT
TRBJ2-7	TRBD1	TRBV6-4	-	CASSSKTGLFDEQYF	TGTGCCAGCAGTTCTAAGACAGGGCTCTTCGACGAGCAGTACTTC
TRBJ1-2	TRBD1	TRBV10-3	-	CAISATGVDGYTF	TGTGCCATCAGTGCAACAGGGGTGGATGGCTACACCTTC
TRBJ1-6	-	TRBV19	-	CASSIWPFSGASPLHF	TGTGCCAGTAGTATCTGGCCGTTCAGCGGGGCTTCACCCCTCCACTTT
TRBJ2-3	TRBD1	TRBV5-1	once	CASSLGDRDTDTQYF	TGCGCCAGCAGCTTGGGGGACAGGGATACAGATACGCAGTATTTT
TRBJ2-3	TRBD2	TRBV10-3	-	CAIARTSGTDTQYF	TGTGCCATCGCGAGGACTAGCGGCACAGATACGCAGTATTTT
TRBJ2-7	TRBD1	TRBV2	-	CASSNRGADEQYF	TGTGCCAGCAGCAACAGGGGGGCCGACGAGCAGTACTTC
TRBJ1-2	-	TRBV24-1	once	CATSDPRSGMGGYTF	TGTGCCACCAGTGACCCCAGGTCCGGGATGGGTGGCTACACCTTC
TRBJ2-7	TRBD2	TRBV18	-	CASQSSGSSNLGQYF	TGTGCCAGCCAATCCAGCGGGAGTAGTAATCTGGGGCAGTACTTC
TRBJ1-1	-	TRBV29-1	-	CSGHTGMNTEAFF	TGCAGCGGCCACACAGGGATGAACACTGAAGCTTTCTTT
TRBJ1-1	-	TRBV28	-	CASSPPGQENTEAFF	TGTGCCAGCAGTCCCCCGGGACAAGAGAACACTGAAGCTTTCTTT
TRBJ2-3	TRBD1	TRBV7-9	-	CASSSGQGLTDTQYF	TGTGCCAGCAGCTCGGGACAGGGCCTTACAGATACGCAGTATTTT
TRBJ1-2	TRBD1	TRBV18	-	CASSRGQESYGYTF	TGTGCCAGCTCACGCGGACAGGAATCCTATGGCTACACCTTC
TRBJ2-3	TRBD1	TRBV18	-	CASSLGQGAGDTQYF	TGTGCCAGCTCACTGGGGCAGGGGGCCGGAGATACGCAGTATTTT
TRBJ2-1	-	TRBV18	-	CASSPPDWSAEQFF	TGTGCCAGCTCACCACCTGACTGGAGTGCTGAGCAGTTCTTC
TRBJ2-2	TRBD1	TRBV9	few	CASNRQGRGTGELFF	TGTGCCAGCAACCGACAGGGTCGGGGCACCGGGGAGCTGTTTTTT
TRBJ1-2	-	TRBV28	-	CATGQPLGIYGYTF	TGTGCCACCGGACAGCCTCTGGGGATATATGGCTACACCTTC
TRBJ1-5	TRBD1	TRBV6-5	-	CASRADRAQPQHF	TGTGCCAGCAGGGCGGACAGGGCTCAGCCCCAGCATTTT
TRBJ1-5	-	TRBV6-6	-	CASSVPGERNQPQHF	TGTGCCAGCAGCGTCCCGGGGGAGCGCAATCAGCCCCAGCATTTT
TRBJ2-3	-	TRBV5-1	-	CARPDRGRERATDTQYF	TGCGCCAGACCCGATCGGGGAAGGGAAAGGGCGACAGATACGCAGTATTTT
TRBJ1-5	TRBD1	TRBV29-1	few	CSVGTGDGGQPQHF	TGCAGCGTTGGGACAGGGGACGGGGGACAGCCCCAGCATTTT
TRBJ2-2	TRBD2	TRBV12-5	-	CASGTSGGAGELFF	TGTGCTAGTGGCACTAGCGGGGGGGCCGGGGAGCTGTTTTTT
TRBJ2-7	-	TRBV18	few	CASSRDRHRASGEYSSYEQYF	TGTGCCAGCTCACGAGACAGGCATCGGGCCTCGGGTGAATATAGCTCCTACGAGCAGTACTTC
TRBJ1-2	-	TRBV19	-	CASSLEGRRGYTF	TGTGCCAGTAGTCTGGAGGGGAGAAGAGGCTACACCTTC
TRBJ2-1	TRBD2	TRBV7-9	-	CASNRLAGVSEQFF	TGTGCCAGCAACCGCCTAGCGGGAGTATCTGAGCAGTTCTTC
TRBJ2-1	TRBD2	TRBV11-2	few	CASSAFGAGTSVDNEQFF	TGTGCCAGCAGCGCGTTTGGGGCCGGGACTAGCGTGGACAATGAGCAGTTCTTC
TRBJ2-7	TRBD2	TRBV10-3	-	CAISETSGRDEQYF	TGTGCCATCAGTGAGACGTCAGGGAGGGACGAGCAGTACTTC
TRBJ2-1	TRBD2	TRBV5-1	-	CASSFLSSGDNEQFF	TGCGCCAGCAGCTTTTTGTCTAGCGGAGACAATGAGCAGTTCTTC
TRBJ2-2	TRBD2	TRBV7-9	-	CASSQGGATGELFF	TGTGCCAGCAGCCAGGGAGGGGCCACCGGGGAGCTGTTTTTT
TRBJ2-1	-	TRBV24-1	-	CATSGMGLFNEQFF	TGTGCCACCAGTGGCATGGGACTTTTTAATGAGCAGTTCTTC
TRBJ2-3	-	TRBV12-2	once	CASRLACPRLAGSTDTQYF	TGTGCAAGTCGCTTAGCCTGCCCCCGTTTAGCGGGGAGCACAGATACGCAGTATTTT
TRBJ2-5	-	TRBV28	-	CASTLPKVRAHRETQYF	TGTGCCAGCACCCTTCCAAAGGTCAGGGCCCACCGGGAGACCCAGTACTTC
TRBJ2-1	TRBD2	TRBV28	-	CASSLGASGGYNEQFF	TGTGCCAGCAGTTTAGGGGCTAGCGGGGGTTACAATGAGCAGTTCTTC
TRBJ2-5	-	TRBV18	-	CASSPLRGAMETQYF	TGTGCCAGCTCACCATTACGGGGGGCGATGGAGACCCAGTACTTC
TRBJ1-2	TRBD1	TRBV4-1	-	CASSRPDRNYGYTF	TGCGCCAGCAGCCGACCGGACAGGAACTATGGCTACACCTTC
TRBJ1-5	TRBD1	TRBV19	-	CASSNRQGKNQPQHF	TGTGCCAGTAGCAACCGACAGGGGAAAAATCAGCCCCAGCATTTT
TRBJ1-5	-	TRBV12-5	-	CASGLFQKETGSRLYSNQPQHF	TGTGCTAGTGGTTTGTTCCAGAAAGAAACAGGGTCCCGTCTGTATAGCAATCAGCCCCAGCATTTT
TRBJ1-4	TRBD1	TRBV7-9	-	CASSLGDSREKLFF	TGTGCCAGCAGCTTAGGGGACAGTCGGGAAAAACTGTTTTTT
TRBJ2-3	-	TRBV9	-	CASSVVSGQGGLADTQYF	TGTGCCAGCAGCGTAGTATCTGGGCAGGGTGGATTGGCAGATACGCAGTATTTT
TRBJ2-7	TRBD1	TRBV2	once	CASSDLGQVNSYEQYF	TGTGCCAGCAGTGATCTGGGACAGGTGAATTCCTACGAGCAGTACTTC
TRBJ2-1	-	TRBV7-2	-	CASSSDSYNEQFF	TGTGCCAGCAGCTCGGACAGCTACAATGAGCAGTTCTTC
TRBJ1-5	-	TRBV19	-	CASSHTNQPQHF	TGTGCCAGTAGCCACACGAATCAGCCCCAGCATTTT
TRBJ2-7	-	TRBV28	-	CASSLSGTYEQYF	TGTGCCAGCAGTTTAAGCGGAACCTACGAGCAGTACTTC